This T cell receptor (beta chain) was captured by sequencing in a study of CD8 T cells in ankylosing spondylitis. V lost 11 bases to trimming and J lost 4 bases; unmatched junction nucleotides: 11. Germline CDR1 and CDR2: SNHLY and FYNNEI. The CDR3 consists of 15 residues. This clonotype was detected a few times. TCRdb analysed the 5' RACE reads with MiXCR anew, one entry per CDR3 protein. The sample has around 140,000 distinct CDR3 sequences, over 10% seen once. The gene calls are TRBV2 and TRBJ2-2; 9 bases map to TRBD1. The clonotype was recovered from a female donor with ankylosing spondylitis or in good health (not recorded which). The sequenced material came from blood, either unsorted or a sorted T cell fraction (not recorded which). The CDR3: CARERTGVSTGELFF. CDR3 nucleotide sequence: TGTGCCCGGGAAAGGACAGGGGTGAGCACCGGGGAGCTGTTTTTT.